Listed here is a single T cell receptor beta chain. What it binds is not known. The content of samples before DNA extraction was roughly 0.9-11 million cryopreserved PBMC. The sample is drawn from a study of long-term antiretroviral therapy in people with HIV. Study conclusions and caveats: Although diversity increased after ART, it remained lower than in transplant donor controls. Blood, drawn from the mid-2000s to the late 2010s, may reflect older ART regimens.

The run of the v3.0 immunoSEQ assay was at survey level. Profiled with immunoSEQ multiplex PCR; TCRdb holds only in-frame clones, not every one. The profile covers several thousand clones, with around 80% appearing a single time and 23% taken by the ten largest. V lost 9 bases, J lost 7 bases, and 18 bases lay in between. The CDR3 consists of 13 residues. The V gene's germline CDR1 is SGHAT and CDR2 FQDESV (reference sequence). The sequencing used unsorted PBMCs, collected 1.1 years after starting antiretroviral therapy. The rearrangement joins TRBV11-1 to TRBJ1-1, with D tentatively TRBD1 (6 bases). This clonotype originated in a middle-aged man with HIV. This CDR3 reads CASSTGPQNEAFF. The CDR3 DNA reads as TGTGCCAGTTCGACAGGACCTCAGAATGAAGCTTTCTTT.